One and the same sample provided the 3 T cell receptor beta chains below, sequenced in a study of T cell changes during pregnancy in multiple sclerosis. The table came from immunoSEQ multiplex PCR; TCRdb's copy has only in-frame clones and leaves some out. The sample has approximately 58,000 clones; around 93% are singletons. The sequenced sample was CD4+ T cells from peripheral blood mononuclear cells, obtained after pregnancy. Every receptor here comes from a female donor in good health, enrolled as a control in a pregnancy study.

The J gene is TRBJ1-1, the V gene TRBV7-3; D remains unclear. Germline V CDR1 and CDR2: SGHTA, FQGTGA. CDR3 size: 15 residues. V gave up 1 base and J gave up 4 bases, with 13 bases separating them. The DNA of the CDR3 is TGTGCCAGCAGCTTAATTACCCAAGTCAGCACTGAAGCTTTCTTT. Amino acids: CASSLITQVSTEAFF. Full variable domain (remainder filled in from reference TRBV7-3 and TRBJ1-1): GAGVSQTPSNKVTEKGKYVELRCDPISGHTALYWYRQSLGQGPEFLIYFQGTGAADDSGLPNDRFFAVRPEGSVSTLKIQRTERGDSAVYLCASSLITQVSTEAFFGQGTRLTVV.

The chain uses TRBV5-4 and TRBJ1-4; D gene ambiguous. Germline assignment: CDR1 SGHNT and CDR2 YYREEE (reference sequence). The CDR3 spans 13 residues. The V and J ends lost 0 bases and 10 bases respectively, with 10 bases between them. CDR3 sequence: CASSLDRLGKLFF. Written as DNA, the CDR3 is TGTGCCAGCAGCTTGGATCGACTGGGAAAACTGTTTTTT.

The chain recombines TRBV7-6 with TRBJ1-2; TRBD1 agrees at 7 bases. Germline lookup yields CDR1 SGHVS and CDR2 FNYEAQ. After removal of 2 bases from V and 4 bases from J, the junction contained 10 bases not matched to a gene. The CDR3 is made up of 16 amino acids. CDR3 sequence: CASSLNPPQGPYGYTF. The DNA for the CDR3 is TGTGCCAGCAGCTTAAATCCCCCACAGGGGCCCTATGGCTACACCTTC.